Detailed here is one T cell receptor beta chain. Its antigen is unidentified. This specimen comes from a study of identical twins. General study points: Shared out-of-frame alpha sequences (those common to twins) showed excess low generation probability.

Addition of a universal primer site occurred through template switching, and cDNA carried unique molecular identifiers. TCRdb fed the 5' RACE reads into MiXCR, producing one record per CDR3 protein. The sample consists of 700,000 to 950,000 distinct CDR3 sequences, about 12% of them appearing once. The ends lost 0 bases at V and 2 bases at J; junction bases unmatched: 3. Germline values: CDR1 MNHEY, CDR2 SVGAGI. This CDR3 spans 15 amino acids. These data also formed part of another study, on yellow fever vaccine responses in identical twins. That source notes: Twins' vaccine T cell responses reportedly seemed partly convergent and partly personalized.

Material for sequencing was PBMCs. This sequence joins TRBV6-5 and TRBJ2-5; 7 positions match TRBD2. This sequence was found in a woman aged 18-29 years in good health. In DNA form, the CDR3 reads TGTGCCAGCAGTTACTCTACGGGAGGACAAGAGACCCAGTACTTC. This encodes CASSYSTGGQETQYF.